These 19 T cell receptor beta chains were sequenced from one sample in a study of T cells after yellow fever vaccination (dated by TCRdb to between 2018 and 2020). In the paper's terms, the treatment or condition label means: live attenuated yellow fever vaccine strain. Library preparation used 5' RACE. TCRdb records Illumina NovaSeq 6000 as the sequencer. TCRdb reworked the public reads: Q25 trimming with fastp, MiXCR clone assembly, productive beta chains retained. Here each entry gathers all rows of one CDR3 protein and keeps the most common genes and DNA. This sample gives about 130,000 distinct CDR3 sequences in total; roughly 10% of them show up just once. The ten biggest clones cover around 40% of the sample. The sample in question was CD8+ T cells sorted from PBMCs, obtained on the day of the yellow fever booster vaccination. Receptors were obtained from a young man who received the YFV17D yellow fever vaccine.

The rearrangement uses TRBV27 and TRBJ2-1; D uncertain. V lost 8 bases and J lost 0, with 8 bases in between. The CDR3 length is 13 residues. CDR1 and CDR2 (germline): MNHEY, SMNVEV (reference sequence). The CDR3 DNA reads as TGTGCCAGCGGTAGGGACTCCTACAATGAGCAGTTCTTC. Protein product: CASGRDSYNEQFF.

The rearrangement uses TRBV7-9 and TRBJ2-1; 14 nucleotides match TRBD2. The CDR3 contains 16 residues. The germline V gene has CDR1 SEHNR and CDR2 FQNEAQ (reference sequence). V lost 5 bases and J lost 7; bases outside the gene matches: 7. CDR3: CASSVTSGGARNEQFF. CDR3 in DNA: TGTGCCAGCAGCGTGACTAGCGGGGGGGCGCGAAATGAGCAGTTCTTC.

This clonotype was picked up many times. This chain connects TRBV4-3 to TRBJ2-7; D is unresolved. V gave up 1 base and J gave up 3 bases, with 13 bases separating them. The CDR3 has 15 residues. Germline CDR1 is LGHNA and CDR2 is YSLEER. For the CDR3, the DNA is TGCGCCAGCAGCCAAGGGGTTAGCAGTAACTACGAGCAGTACTTC. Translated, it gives CASSQGVSSNYEQYF.

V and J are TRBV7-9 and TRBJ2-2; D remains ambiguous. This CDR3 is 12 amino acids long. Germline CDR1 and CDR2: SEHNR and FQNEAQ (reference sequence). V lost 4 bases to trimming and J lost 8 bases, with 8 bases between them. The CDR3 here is CASSYFEGELFF. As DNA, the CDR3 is TGTGCCAGCAGCTACTTTGAGGGGGAGCTGTTTTTT.

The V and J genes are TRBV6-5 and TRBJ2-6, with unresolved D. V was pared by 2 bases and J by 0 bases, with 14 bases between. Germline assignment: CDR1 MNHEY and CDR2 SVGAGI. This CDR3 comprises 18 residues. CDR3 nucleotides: TGTGCCAGCAGTTACAACCAAGCGAGGTTCTCTGGGGCCAACGTCCTGACTTTC. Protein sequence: CASSYNQARFSGANVLTF.

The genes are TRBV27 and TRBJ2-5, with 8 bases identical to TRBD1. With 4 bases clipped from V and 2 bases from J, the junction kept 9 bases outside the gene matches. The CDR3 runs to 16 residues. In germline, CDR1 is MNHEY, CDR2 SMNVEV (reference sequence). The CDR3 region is CASSSWPGGRQETQYF. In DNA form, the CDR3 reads TGTGCCAGCAGTTCCTGGCCAGGGGGCCGGCAAGAGACCCAGTACTTC.

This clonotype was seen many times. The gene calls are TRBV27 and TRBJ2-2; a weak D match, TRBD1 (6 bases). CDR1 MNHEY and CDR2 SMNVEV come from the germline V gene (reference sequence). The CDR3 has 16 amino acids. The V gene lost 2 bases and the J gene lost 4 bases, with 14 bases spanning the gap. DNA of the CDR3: TGTGCCAGCAGTTTACTGTCAGGGGCGGGCACCGGGGAGCTGTTTTTT. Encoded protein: CASSLLSGAGTGELFF.

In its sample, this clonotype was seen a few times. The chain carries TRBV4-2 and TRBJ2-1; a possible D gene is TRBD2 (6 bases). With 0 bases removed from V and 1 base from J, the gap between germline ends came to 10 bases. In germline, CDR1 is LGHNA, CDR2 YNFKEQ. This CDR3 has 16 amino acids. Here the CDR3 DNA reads TGTGCCAGCAGCCAAGAGTGGAGGGATTCCTACAATGAGCAGTTCTTC. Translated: CASSQEWRDSYNEQFF.

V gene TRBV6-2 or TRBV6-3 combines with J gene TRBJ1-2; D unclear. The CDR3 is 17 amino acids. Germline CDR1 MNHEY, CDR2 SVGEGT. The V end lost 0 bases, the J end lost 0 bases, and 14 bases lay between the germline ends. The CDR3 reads CASSYSRRQPANYGYTF. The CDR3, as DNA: TGTGCCAGCAGTTACTCTCGGCGGCAGCCAGCTAACTATGGCTACACCTTC.

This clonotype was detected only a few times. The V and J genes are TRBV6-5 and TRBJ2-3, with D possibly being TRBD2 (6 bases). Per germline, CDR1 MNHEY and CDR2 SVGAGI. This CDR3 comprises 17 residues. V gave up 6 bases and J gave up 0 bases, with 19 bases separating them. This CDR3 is CASRPPGAGGSTDTQYF. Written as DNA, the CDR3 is TGTGCCAGCAGACCCCCCGGAGCTGGGGGGAGCACAGATACGCAGTATTTT.

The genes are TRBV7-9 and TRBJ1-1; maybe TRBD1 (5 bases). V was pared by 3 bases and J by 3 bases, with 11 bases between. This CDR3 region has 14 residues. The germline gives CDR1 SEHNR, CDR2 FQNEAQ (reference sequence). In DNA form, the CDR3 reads TGTGCCAGCAGCTTTTATTTCAGGGACACTGAAGCTTTCTTT. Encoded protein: CASSFYFRDTEAFF.

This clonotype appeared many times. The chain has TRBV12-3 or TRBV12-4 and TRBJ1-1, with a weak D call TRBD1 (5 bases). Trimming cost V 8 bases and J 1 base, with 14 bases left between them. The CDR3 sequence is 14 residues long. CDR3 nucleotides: TGTGCCAGCGGGACGAGTGGGACGAACACTGAAGCTTTCTTT. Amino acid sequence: CASGTSGTNTEAFF.

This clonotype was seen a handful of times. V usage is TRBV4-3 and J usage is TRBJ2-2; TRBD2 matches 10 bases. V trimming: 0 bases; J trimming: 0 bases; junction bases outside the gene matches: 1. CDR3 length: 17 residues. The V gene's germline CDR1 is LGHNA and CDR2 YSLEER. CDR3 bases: TGCGCCAGCAGCCAAGAACTAGCGGGATCGAACACCGGGGAGCTGTTTTTT. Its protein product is CASSQELAGSNTGELFF.

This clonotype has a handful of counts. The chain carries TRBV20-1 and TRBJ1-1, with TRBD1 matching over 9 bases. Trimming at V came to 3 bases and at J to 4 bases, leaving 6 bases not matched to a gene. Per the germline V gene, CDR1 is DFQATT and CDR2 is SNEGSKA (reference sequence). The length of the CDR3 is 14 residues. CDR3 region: CSARGEDRGTEAFF. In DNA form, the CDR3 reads TGCAGTGCTAGGGGGGAGGACAGGGGCACTGAAGCTTTCTTT.

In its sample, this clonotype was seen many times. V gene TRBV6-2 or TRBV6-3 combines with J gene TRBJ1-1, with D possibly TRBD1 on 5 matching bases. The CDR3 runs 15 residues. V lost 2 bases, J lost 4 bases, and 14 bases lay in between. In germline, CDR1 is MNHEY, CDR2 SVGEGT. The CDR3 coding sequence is TGTGCCAGCAGTTACGGCACGAGGGGTAGCACTGAAGCTTTCTTT. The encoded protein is CASSYGTRGSTEAFF.

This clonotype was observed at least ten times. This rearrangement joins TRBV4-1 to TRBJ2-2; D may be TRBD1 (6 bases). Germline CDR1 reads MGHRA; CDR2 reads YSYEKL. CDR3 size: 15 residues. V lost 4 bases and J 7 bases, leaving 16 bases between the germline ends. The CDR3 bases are TGCGCCAGCAGCCCGACGCCAGGGGCCGGCGGGGAGCTGTTTTTT. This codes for CASSPTPGAGGELFF.

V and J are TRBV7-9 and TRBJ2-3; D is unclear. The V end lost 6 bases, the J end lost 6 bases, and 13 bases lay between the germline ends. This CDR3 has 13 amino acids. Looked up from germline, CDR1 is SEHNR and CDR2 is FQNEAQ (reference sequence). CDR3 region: CASRANPDDTQYF. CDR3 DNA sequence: TGTGCCAGCAGGGCAAATCCGGACGATACGCAGTATTTT.

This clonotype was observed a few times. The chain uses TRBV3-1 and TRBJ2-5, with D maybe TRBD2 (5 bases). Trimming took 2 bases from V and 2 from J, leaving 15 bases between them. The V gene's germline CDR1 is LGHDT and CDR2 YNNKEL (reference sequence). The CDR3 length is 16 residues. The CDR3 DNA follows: TGTGCCAGCAGCCAATCGGGAAGGACGAATCAAGAGACCCAGTACTTC. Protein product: CASSQSGRTNQETQYF.

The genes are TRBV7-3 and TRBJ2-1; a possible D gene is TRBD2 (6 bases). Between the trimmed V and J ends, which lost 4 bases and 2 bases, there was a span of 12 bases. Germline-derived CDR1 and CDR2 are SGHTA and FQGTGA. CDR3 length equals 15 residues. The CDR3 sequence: CASSSLAGPYNEQFF. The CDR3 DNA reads TGTGCCAGCAGCTCACTAGCAGGGCCCTACAATGAGCAGTTCTTC.